This entry concerns a single T cell receptor (beta chain). The data are from a study of blood T cell repertoires in COVID-19. Background on the study: Nucleic acid was either cDNA or gDNA, and it came from T cells, B-cell-depleted T cells, or PBMCs.

Data came from immunoSEQ multiplex PCR; TCRdb stores just in-frame clones and leaves some out. The table includes more than 55,000 clones, approximately 90% detected once. The source of this sequence is a woman aged 55-70 years with COVID-19, enrolled during active disease. The sample was peripheral blood.

The CDR3 spells CASSPVGREDYGYTF. The CDR3 DNA reads as TGTGCCAGCAGCCCCGTGGGGAGGGAAGACTATGGCTACACCTTC. The chain recombines TRBV28 with TRBJ1-2; no clear D. V was trimmed by 6 bases and J by 3 bases, leaving 17 bases between them. From germline, CDR1 is MDHEN and CDR2 SYDVKM. The CDR3 extends over 15 amino acids.